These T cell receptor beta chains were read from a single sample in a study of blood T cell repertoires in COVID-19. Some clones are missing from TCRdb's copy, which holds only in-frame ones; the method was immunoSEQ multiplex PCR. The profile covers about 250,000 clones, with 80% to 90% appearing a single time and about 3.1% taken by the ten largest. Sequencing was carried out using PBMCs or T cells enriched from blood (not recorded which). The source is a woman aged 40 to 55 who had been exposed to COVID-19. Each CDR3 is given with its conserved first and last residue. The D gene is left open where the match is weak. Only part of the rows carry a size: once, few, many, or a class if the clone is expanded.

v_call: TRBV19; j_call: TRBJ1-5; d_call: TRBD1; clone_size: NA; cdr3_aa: CASSNGQGFNQPQHF; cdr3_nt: TGTGCCAGTAGTAACGGACAGGGCTTTAATCAGCCCCAGCATTTT
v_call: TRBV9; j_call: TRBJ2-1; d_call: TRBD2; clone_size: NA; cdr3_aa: CASNSGGPYNEQFF; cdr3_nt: TGTGCCAGCAATAGCGGGGGACCCTACAATGAGCAGTTCTTC
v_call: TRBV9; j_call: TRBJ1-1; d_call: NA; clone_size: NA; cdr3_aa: CASSITPGGDRAFF; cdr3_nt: TGTGCCAGCAGCATAACACCTGGAGGGGACCGCGCTTTCTTT
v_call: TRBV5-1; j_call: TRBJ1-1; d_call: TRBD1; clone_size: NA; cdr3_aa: CASSSRQGKADTEAFF; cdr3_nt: TGCGCCAGCAGCTCAAGACAGGGGAAGGCGGACACTGAAGCTTTCTTT
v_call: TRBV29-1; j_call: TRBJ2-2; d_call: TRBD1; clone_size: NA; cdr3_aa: CSVLFLGTGVPGELFF; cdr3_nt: TGCAGCGTTCTCTTTCTGGGGACAGGGGTCCCCGGGGAGCTGTTTTTT
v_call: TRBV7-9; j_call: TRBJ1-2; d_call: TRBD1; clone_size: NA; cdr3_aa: CASKLDRGRVYGYTF; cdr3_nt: TGTGCCAGCAAATTGGACAGGGGGCGCGTCTATGGCTACACCTTC
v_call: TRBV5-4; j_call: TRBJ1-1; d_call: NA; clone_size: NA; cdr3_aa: CASSFFSRGFEAFF; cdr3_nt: TGTGCCAGCAGCTTTTTTTCGCGGGGATTTGAAGCTTTCTTT
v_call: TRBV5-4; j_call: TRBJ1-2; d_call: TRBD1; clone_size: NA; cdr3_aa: CASSSEARTGYGYTF; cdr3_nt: TGTGCCAGCAGCTCCGAAGCTCGGACAGGGTATGGCTACACCTTC
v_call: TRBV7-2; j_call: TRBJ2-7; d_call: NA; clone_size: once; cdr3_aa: CASSLGYRVYEQYF; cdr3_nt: TGTGCCAGCAGCTTGGGGTACAGGGTTTACGAGCAGTACTTC
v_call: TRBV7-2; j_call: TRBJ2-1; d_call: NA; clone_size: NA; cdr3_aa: CASSFGEGREQFF; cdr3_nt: TGTGCCAGCAGCTTCGGTGAGGGAAGGGAGCAGTTCTTC
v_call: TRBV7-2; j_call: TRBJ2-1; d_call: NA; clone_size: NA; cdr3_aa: CASSLDSGRNEQFF; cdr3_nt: TGTGCCAGCAGCTTAGATTCAGGGCGCAATGAGCAGTTCTTC